This T cell receptor beta chain was sequenced for a study of cytomegalovirus exposure and HLA in healthy donors. For the study at large: In terms of ancestry, the Caucasian-associated cluster contained 80% to 90% of the roughly 400 genotyped donors.

This clone was seen only a few times. PCR primers comprised 60 Vbeta and 13 Jbeta primers. Produced via immunoSEQ multiplex PCR; TCRdb's table is partial and in-frame only. Altogether 150,000 to 200,000 clones are present, approximately 62% being singletons, with the ten largest covering about 1.3%. V was shortened by 2 bases and J by 2 bases, with 11 bases between the two germline ends. Per the germline V gene, CDR1 is SGHRS and CDR2 is YFSETQ. The CDR3 length is 14 residues. The sequencing input was PBMCs. This TCR was recovered from a man in his fifties in good health and CMV-seronegative. The rearrangement joins TRBV5-1 to TRBJ2-7; possible D gene TRBD2, 6 bases. CDR3: CASSFATGAYEQYF. The DNA of the CDR3 is TGCGCCAGCAGCTTCGCCACGGGGGCCTACGAGCAGTACTTC.